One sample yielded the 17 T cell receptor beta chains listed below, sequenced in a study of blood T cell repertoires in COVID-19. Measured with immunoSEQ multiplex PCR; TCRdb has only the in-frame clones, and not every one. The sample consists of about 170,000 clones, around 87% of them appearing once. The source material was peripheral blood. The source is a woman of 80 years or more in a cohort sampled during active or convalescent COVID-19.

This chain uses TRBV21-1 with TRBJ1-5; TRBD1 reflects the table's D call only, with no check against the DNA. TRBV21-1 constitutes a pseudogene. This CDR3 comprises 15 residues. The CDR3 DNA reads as TGTGCCAGCAGCAGAGGACAGGGCCGCAATCAGCCCCAGCATTTT. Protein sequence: CASSRGQGRNQPQHF.

The CDR3 sequence: CASRSSGTGDFYGYTF. CDR3 nucleotide sequence: TGTGCCAGCAGGAGTTCAGGGACAGGGGATTTTTATGGCTACACCTTC. The chain is built from TRBV25-1 and TRBJ1-2, with 10 bases matching TRBD1. CDR3 length equals 16 residues. CDR1 and CDR2 (germline): MGHDK, SYGVNS. The V segment lost 6 bases and the J segment 5 bases; nucleotides outside the gene matches: 12.

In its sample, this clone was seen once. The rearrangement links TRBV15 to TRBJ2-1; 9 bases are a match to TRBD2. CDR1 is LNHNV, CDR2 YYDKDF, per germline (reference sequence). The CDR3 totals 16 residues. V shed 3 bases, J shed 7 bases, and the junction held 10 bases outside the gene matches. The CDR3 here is CATSRPGASGMNEQFF. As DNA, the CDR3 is TGTGCCACCAGCAGGCCAGGGGCTAGCGGGATGAATGAGCAGTTCTTC. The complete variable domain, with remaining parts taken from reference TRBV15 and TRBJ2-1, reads DAMVIQNPRYQVTQFGKPVTLSCSQTLNHNVMYWYQQKSSQAPKLLFHYYDKDFNNEADTPDNFQSRRPNTSFCFLDIRSPGLGDTAMYLCATSRPGASGMNEQFFGPGTRLTVL.

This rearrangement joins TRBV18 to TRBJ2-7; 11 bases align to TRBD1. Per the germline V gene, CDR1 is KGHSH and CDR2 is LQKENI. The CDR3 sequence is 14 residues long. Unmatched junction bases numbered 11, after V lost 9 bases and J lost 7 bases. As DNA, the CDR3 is TGTGCCAGTTCGATCGGACAGGGGGCGTGGGAGCAGTACTTC. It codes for CASSIGQGAWEQYF.

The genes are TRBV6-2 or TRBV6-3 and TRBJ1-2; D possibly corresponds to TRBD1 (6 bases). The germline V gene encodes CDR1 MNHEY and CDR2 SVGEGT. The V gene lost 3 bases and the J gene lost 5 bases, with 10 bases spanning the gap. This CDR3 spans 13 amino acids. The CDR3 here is CASSYGQKYGYTF. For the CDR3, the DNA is TGTGCCAGCAGTTATGGACAGAAGTATGGCTACACCTTC.

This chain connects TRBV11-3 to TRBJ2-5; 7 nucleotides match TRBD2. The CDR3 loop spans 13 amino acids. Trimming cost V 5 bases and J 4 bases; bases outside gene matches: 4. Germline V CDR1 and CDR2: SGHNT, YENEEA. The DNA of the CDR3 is TGTGCCAGCAGCCTTCTAGCGGTAGAGACCCAGTACTTC. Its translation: CASSLLAVETQYF.

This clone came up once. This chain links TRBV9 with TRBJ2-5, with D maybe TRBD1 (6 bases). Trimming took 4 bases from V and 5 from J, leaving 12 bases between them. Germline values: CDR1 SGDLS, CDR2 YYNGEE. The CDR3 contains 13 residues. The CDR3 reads CASSFGTRETQYF. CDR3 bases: TGTGCCAGCAGCTTCGGGACAAGGGAGACCCAGTACTTC.

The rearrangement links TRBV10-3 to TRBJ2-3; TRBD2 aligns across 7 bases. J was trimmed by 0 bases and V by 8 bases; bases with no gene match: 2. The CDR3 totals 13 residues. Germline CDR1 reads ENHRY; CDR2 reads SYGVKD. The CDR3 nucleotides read TGTGCCATCCTTAGCGGGAGCACAGATACGCAGTATTTT. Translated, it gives CAILSGSTDTQYF.

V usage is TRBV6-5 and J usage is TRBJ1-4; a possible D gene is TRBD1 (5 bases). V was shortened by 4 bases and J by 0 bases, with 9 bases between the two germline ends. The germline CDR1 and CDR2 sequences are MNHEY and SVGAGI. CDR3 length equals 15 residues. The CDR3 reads CASSWGVATNEKLFF. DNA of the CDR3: TGTGCCAGCAGTTGGGGGGTGGCAACTAATGAAAAACTGTTTTTT.

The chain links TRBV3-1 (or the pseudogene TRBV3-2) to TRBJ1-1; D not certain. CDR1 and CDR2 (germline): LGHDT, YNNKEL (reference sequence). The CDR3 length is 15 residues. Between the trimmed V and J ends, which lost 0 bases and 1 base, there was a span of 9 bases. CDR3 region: CASSQDYFGNTEAFF. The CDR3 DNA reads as TGTGCCAGCAGCCAAGACTATTTCGGGAACACTGAAGCTTTCTTT.

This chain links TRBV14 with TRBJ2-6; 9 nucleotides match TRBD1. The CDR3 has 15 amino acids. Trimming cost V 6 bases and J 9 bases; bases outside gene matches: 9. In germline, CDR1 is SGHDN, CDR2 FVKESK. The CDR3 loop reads CASSERQGVGNVLTF. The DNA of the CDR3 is TGTGCCAGCAGTGAACGACAGGGGGTTGGCAACGTCCTGACTTTC.

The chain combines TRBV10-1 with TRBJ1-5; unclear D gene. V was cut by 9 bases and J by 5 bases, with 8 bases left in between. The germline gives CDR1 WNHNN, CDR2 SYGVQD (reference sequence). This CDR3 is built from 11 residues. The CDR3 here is CARSRDQPQHF. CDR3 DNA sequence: TGCGCCAGAAGTCGGGATCAGCCCCAGCATTTT.

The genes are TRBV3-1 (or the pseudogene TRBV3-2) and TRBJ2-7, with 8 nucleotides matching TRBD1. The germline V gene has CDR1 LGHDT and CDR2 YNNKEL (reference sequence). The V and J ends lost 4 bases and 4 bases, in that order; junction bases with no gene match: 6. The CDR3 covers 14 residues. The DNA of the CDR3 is TGTGCCAGCAGCCGAAAAAGACAGGGGTACGAGCAGTACTTC. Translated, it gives CASSRKRQGYEQYF.

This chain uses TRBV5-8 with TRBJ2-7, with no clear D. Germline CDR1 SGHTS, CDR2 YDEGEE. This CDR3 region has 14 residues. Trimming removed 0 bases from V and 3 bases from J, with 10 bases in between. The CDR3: CASSLGADLYEQYF. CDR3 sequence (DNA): TGTGCCAGCAGCTTGGGGGCAGATCTCTACGAGCAGTACTTC.

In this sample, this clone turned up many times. The CDR3 sequence is CASRPETAYNEQFF. CDR3 bases: TGTGCCTCCAGACCGGAGACAGCCTACAATGAGCAGTTCTTC. The rearrangement joins TRBV27 to TRBJ2-1; the D gene is possibly TRBD1 (5 bases). Germline V CDR1 and CDR2: MNHEY, SMNVEV (reference sequence). Trimming removed 11 bases at V and 2 bases at J, with 16 bases between. The CDR3 has 14 residues.

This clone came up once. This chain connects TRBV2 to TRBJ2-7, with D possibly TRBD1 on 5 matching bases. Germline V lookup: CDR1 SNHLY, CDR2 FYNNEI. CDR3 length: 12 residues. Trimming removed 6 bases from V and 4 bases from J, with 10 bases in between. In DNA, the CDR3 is TGTGCCAGCAGGCTACAGGCGTACGAGCAGTACGTC. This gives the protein CASRLQAYEQYV.

The CDR3 DNA sequence: TGTGCCAGCAGTTTACGGGGGGTAAGCAATCAGCCCCAGCATTTT. Its translation: CASSLRGVSNQPQHF. The rearrangement links TRBV27 to TRBJ1-5, with TRBD1 as a possible D gene (5 bases). V lost 2 bases to trimming and J lost 1 base, with 9 bases between them. Looked up from germline, CDR1 is MNHEY and CDR2 is SMNVEV (reference sequence). This CDR3 comprises 15 residues.